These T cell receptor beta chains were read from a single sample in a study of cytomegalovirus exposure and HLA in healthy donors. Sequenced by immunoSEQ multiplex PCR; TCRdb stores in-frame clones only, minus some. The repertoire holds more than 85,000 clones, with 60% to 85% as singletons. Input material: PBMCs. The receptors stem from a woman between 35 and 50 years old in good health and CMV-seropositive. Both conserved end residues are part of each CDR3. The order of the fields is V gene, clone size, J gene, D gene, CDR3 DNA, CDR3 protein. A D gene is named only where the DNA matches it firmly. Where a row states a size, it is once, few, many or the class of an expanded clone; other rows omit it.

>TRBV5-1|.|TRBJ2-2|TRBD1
TGCGCCAGTAAGATACAGGGGAGTGGCACCGGGGAGCTGTTTTTT
CASKIQGSGTGELFF
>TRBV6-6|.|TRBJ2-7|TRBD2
TGTGCCAGCTCTTGGGGGGGAGTATCCTACGAGCAGTACTTC
CASSWGGVSYEQYF
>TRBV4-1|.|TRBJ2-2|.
TGCGCCAGCAGCACCCGGGGACCCCGGGGGACCGGGGAGCTGTTTTTT
CASSTRGPRGTGELFF
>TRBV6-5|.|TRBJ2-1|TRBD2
TGTGCCAGCCGACGTGGGACTAGCGGGAGCAATGAGCAGTTCTTC
CASRRGTSGSNEQFF
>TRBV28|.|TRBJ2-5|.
TGTGCCAGCTCAAAGGTGGGGGGTGTTACCCAGTACTTC
CASSKVGGVTQYF
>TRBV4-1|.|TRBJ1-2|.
TGCGCCAGCAGCCAAGATAGTAGGGGGTACTATGGCTACACCTTC
CASSQDSRGYYGYTF
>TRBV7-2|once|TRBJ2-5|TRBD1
TGTGCCAGCAGCTTCGACAGGGGGGGGGACGAGACCCAGTACTTC
CASSFDRGGDETQYF
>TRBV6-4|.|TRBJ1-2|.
TGTGCCAGCAGCGCCCGACAGTATGGCTACACCTTC
CASSARQYGYTF
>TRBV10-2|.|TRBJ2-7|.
TGCGCCAGCAGTGAGACGGAGGTAGGGGAGCAGTACTTC
CASSETEVGEQYF
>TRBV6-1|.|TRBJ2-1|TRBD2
TGTGCCAGCATTGCCGGGACTAGCGGGTCCAATGAGCAGTTCTTC
CASIAGTSGSNEQFF
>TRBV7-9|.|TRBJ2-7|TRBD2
TGTGCCAGCAGCGGACTAGCGGGAGGTTCCGAGCAGTACTTC
CASSGLAGGSEQYF
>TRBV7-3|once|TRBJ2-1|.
TGTGCCAGCAGCTTAACGTTCGCTAGCCGTGGCTACAATGAGCAGTTCTTC
CASSLTFASRGYNEQFF
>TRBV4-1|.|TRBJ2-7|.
TGCGCCAGCAGCCAAGGCCTCAGAAACTACGAGCAGTACTTC
CASSQGLRNYEQYF
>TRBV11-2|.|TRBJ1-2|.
TGTGCCAGCAGCTCGGGACTCAACTATGGCTACACCTTC
CASSSGLNYGYTF
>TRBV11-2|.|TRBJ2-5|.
TGTACCAGCAGCTGGGGCAGCCAAGAGACCCAGTACTTC
CTSSWGSQETQYF
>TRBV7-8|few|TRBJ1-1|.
TGTGCCAGCAGCTCCTCCAGGCGTCAGGCTTTCTTT
CASSSSRRQAFF
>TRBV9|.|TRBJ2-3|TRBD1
TGTGCCAGCAGCGTAGTTCGGGGACAGGGGGCGCAGGGAGATACGCAGTATTTT
CASSVVRGQGAQGDTQYF
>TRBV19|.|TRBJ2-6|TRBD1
TGTGCCACTAAGAGGCAGGGGGCATGGTTAGGGGCCAACGTCCTGACTTTC
CATKRQGAWLGANVLTF
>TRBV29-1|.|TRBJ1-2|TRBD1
TGCAGCGTTGATGGGACCGACAGGGTAGGGCCCTATGGCTACACCTTC
CSVDGTDRVGPYGYTF
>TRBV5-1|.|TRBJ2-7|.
TGCGCCAGCAGCTTGGGGACAGTTGCGTACGAGCAGTACTTC
CASSLGTVAYEQYF
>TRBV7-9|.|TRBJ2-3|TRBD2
TGTGCCAGCAGCCCCCCGGGACTAGCGGGGGGTACAGATACGCAGTATTTT
CASSPPGLAGGTDTQYF
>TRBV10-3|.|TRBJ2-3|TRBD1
TGTGCCATACTCTCGGGACAGCAAAGCACAGATACGCAGTATTTT
CAILSGQQSTDTQYF
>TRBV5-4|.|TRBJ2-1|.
TGTGCCAGCAGCTCCAGGACTGCCGAGCAGTTCTTC
CASSSRTAEQFF
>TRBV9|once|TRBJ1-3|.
TGTGCCAGCAGCGACCGGACAGTCTCTGGAAACACCATATATTTT
CASSDRTVSGNTIYF
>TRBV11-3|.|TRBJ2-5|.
TGTGCCAGCAGCTTAGGCCCGCAGGAGACCCAGTACTTC
CASSLGPQETQYF
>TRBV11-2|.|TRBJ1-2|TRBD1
TGTGCCAGCAGCGACGCGACAGGGATTAACTATGGCTACACCTTC
CASSDATGINYGYTF
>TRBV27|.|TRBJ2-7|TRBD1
TGTGCCAGCAGTTTATACCCGGGGACAGGGGGAGGGAGCTACGAGCAGTACTTC
CASSLYPGTGGGSYEQYF
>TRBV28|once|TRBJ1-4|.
TGTGCCAGCAGTGGGGGGGGGCATGGTGAAAAACTGTTTTTT
CASSGGGHGEKLFF
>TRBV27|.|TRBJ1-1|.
TGTGCCAGCAGCTCCCCGGACAGGAACACTGAAGCTTTCTTT
CASSSPDRNTEAFF
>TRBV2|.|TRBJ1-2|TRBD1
TGTGCCAGCAGTGAGGGACAGGGGGCTTTTGGCTACACCTTC
CASSEGQGAFGYTF
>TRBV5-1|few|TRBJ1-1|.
TGCGCCAGCAGCCCGGGAGGAGGGTTTAACACTGAAGCTTTCTTT
CASSPGGGFNTEAFF
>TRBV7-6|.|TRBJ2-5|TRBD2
TGTGCCAGCAGCTTTTTGCTGGCCGGGAGGGCGCGGGAGACCCAGTACTTC
CASSFLLAGRARETQYF
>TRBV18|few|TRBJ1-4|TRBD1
TGTGCCAGCTCACCCGGGACAGAGATTAATGAAAAACTGTTTTTT
CASSPGTEINEKLFF
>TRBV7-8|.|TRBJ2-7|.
TGTGCCAGCAGCTTTTCCTCTTACTACGAGCAGTACTTC
CASSFSSYYEQYF
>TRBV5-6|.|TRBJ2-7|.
TGTGCCAGCAGCTTGGACCCGGACTCAATCTACGAGCAGTACTTC
CASSLDPDSIYEQYF
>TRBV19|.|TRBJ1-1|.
TGTGCCAGTAGTCTCGAACAGGGCCATGAAGCTTTCTTT
CASSLEQGHEAFF
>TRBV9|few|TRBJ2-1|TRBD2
TGTGCCAGCAGCGTCCGACTAGCGGACAATGAGCAGTTCTTC
CASSVRLADNEQFF
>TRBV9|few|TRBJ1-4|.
TGTGCCAGCAGCGCCCTATCGTGGAGGGTAACTAATGAAAAACTGTTTTTT
CASSALSWRVTNEKLFF
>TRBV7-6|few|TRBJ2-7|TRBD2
TGTGCCAGCAGCTTATTTGGCGGGGGGGGATACGAGCAGTACTTC
CASSLFGGGGYEQYF
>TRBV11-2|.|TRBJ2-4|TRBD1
TGTGCCAGCAGCCCGGGGGGACAGGGGGCAAACATTCAGTACTTC
CASSPGGQGANIQYF
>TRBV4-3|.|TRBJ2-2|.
TGCGCCAGCAGCTACCGACTAGCCGGGGAGCTGTTTTTT
CASSYRLAGELFF
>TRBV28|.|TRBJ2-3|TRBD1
TGTGCCAGCAGTTCGACTGACAGGGGGCTCCCAGATACGCAGTATTTT
CASSSTDRGLPDTQYF
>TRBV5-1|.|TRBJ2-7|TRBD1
TGCGCCAGCAGCAAGGACAGGGCCCAGAGAGAGCAGTACTTC
CASSKDRAQREQYF
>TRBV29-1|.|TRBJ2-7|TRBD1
TGCAGCGTCACGCTCCGGGACAGGGATTCCTACGAGCAGTACTTC
CSVTLRDRDSYEQYF
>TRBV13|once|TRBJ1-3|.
TGTGCCAGCAGCTCCGTCGGAAACACCATATATTTT
CASSSVGNTIYF
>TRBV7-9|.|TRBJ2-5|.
TGTGCCAGCAGTCAAATAGAGACCCAGTACTTC
CASSQIETQYF
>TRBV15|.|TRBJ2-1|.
TGTGCCACCAGCAGAGATAACTACCCCCATGAGCAGTTCTTC
CATSRDNYPHEQFF